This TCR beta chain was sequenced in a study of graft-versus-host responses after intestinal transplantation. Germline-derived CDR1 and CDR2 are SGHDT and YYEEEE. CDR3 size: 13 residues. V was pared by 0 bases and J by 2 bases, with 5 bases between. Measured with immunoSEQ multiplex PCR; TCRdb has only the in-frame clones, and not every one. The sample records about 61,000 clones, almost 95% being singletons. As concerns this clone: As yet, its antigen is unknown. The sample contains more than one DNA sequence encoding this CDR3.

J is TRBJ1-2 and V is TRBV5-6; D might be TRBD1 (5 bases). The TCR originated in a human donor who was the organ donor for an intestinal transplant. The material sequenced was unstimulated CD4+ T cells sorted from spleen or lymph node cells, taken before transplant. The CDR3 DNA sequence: TGTGCCAGCAGCTTGGCAGGGAACTATGGCTACACCTTC. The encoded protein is CASSLAGNYGYTF.